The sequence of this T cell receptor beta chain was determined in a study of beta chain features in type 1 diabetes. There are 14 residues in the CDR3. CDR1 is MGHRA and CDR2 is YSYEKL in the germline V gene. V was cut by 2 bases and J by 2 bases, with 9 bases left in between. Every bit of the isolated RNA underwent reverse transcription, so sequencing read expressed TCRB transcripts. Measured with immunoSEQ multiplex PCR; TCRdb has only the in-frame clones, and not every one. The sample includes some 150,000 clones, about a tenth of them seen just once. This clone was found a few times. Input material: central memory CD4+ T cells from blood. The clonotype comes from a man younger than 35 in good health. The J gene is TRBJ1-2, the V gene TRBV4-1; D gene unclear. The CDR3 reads CASSQSAGNYGYTF. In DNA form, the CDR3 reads TGCGCCAGCAGCCAAAGCGCGGGGAACTATGGCTACACCTTC.